This T cell receptor (beta chain) was found in a study of T cell repertoires in cytomegalovirus infection. Study overall: Indicated by public TCR beta signatures were CMV infection and matching HLA type. Study results and limitations: Summed frequency of shared TCR beta families picked out CMV carriers who also had the relevant HLA. Across the ex vivo response, the dominant clonotypes were HLA-C-restricted CMV-specific TCR beta clonotypes.

The CDR3 is made up of 12 amino acids. Germline values: CDR1 MDHEN, CDR2 SYDVKM. Points on this clonotype: As yet, its antigen is unknown.

TCRdb recomputed calls from the reads with MiXCR, one row per CDR3 protein. Of approximately 290,000 distinct CDR3 sequences in the sample, around 25% were seen once. This receptor was identified in a human donor in good health (CMV status not recorded). Some clones in this sample may be carry-over from other donors' samples. V and J are TRBV28 and TRBJ2-5; TRBD1 might be the D (6 bases). Sequencing was performed on PBMCs. CDR3 DNA: TGTGCGTACGGGACACCCGAAGAGACCCAGTACTTC. Translating gives CAYGTPEETQYF.